This T cell receptor beta chain came from a study of CD8 T cells in Susac syndrome. Across the study: Within the group of sequenced Susac syndrome patients, five or six had active disease and eight were in remission.

Trimming cost V 6 bases and J 4 bases, with 13 bases left between them. This CDR3 has 13 amino acids. Germline lookup yields CDR1 MNHEY and CDR2 SVGEGT. About this clonotype: The antigen remains unidentified.

Study results and limitations: The authors acknowledged that their TCR sequencing and HLA analysis involved a relatively small number of individuals.

FACS enriched CD8+ TEMRA cells, while bulk CD8+ and CD4+ were negatively isolated. RNA, at about 0.45 to 1 ug, was reverse transcribed with random hexamers. MiXCR, applied by TCRdb to the immunoSEQ multiplex PCR reads, yields one record per CDR3 protein. Among some 200,000 distinct CDR3 sequences, approximately 96% were seen once, and the ten largest hold 0.075% to 0.1%. The TCR originated in a human donor with Susac syndrome. The sample was CD4+ T cells from PBMCs. The J gene is TRBJ2-7, the V gene TRBV6-2 or TRBV6-3; a weak D match, TRBD2 (6 bases). The CDR3 spells CASSLILAYEQYF. CDR3 DNA sequence: TGTGCCAGCAGCCTTATCCTAGCGTACGAGCAGTACTTC.